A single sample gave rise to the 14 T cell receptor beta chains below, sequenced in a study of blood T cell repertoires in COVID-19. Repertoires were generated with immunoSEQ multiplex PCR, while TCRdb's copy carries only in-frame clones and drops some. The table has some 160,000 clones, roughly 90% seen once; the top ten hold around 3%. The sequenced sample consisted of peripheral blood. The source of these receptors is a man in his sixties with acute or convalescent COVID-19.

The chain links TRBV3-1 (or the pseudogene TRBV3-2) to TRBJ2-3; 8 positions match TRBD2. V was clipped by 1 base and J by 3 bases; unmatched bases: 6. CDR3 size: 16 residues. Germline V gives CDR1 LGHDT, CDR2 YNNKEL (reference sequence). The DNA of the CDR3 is TGTGCCAGCAGCCAAGTTCCGGGGGGGCGGACAGATACGCAGTATTTT. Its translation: CASSQVPGGRTDTQYF.

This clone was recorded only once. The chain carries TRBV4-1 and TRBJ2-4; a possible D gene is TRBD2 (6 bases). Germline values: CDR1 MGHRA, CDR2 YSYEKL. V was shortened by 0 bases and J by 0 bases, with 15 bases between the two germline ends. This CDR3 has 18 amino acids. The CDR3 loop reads CASSQDGEEARAKNIQYF. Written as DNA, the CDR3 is TGCGCCAGCAGCCAAGATGGGGAGGAGGCGAGAGCCAAAAACATTCAGTACTTC.

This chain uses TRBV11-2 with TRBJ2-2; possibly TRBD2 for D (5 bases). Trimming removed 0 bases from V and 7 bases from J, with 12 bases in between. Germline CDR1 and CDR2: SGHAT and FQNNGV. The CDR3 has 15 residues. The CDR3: CASSLDVRRGGELFF. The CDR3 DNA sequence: TGTGCCAGCAGCTTAGATGTTAGACGGGGCGGGGAGCTGTTTTTT.

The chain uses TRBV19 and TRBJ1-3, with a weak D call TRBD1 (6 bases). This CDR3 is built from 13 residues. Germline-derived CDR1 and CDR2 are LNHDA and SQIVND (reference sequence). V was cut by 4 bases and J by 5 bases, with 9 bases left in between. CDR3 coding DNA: TGTGCCAGTAGTACACAGGGAAGAAACACCATATATTTT. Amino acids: CASSTQGRNTIYF.

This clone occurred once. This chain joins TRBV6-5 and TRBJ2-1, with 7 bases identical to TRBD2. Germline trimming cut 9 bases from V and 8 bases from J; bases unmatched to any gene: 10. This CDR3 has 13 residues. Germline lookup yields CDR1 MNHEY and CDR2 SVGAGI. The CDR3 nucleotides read TGTGCCAGTCACTTGGGGGGGACCTATGAGCAGTTCTTC. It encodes CASHLGGTYEQFF.

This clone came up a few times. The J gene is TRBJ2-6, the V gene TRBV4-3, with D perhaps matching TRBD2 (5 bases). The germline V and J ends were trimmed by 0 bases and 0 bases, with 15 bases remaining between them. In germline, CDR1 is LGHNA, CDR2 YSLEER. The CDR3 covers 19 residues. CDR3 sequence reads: CASSQESPYRGSGANVLTF. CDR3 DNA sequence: TGCGCCAGCAGCCAAGAAAGTCCCTATCGGGGCTCTGGGGCCAACGTCCTGACTTTC.

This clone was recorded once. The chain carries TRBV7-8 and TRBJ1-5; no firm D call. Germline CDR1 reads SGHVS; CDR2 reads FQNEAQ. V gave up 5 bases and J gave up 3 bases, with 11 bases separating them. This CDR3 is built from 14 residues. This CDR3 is CASSARDNNQPQHF. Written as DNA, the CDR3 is TGTGCCAGCAGCGCCCGGGATAACAATCAGCCCCAGCATTTT.

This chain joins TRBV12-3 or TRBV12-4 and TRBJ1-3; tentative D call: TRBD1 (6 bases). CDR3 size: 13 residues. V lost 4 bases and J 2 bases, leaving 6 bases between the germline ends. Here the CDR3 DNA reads TGTGCCAGCAGTTACAGGGCTGGAAACACCATATATTTT. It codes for CASSYRAGNTIYF.

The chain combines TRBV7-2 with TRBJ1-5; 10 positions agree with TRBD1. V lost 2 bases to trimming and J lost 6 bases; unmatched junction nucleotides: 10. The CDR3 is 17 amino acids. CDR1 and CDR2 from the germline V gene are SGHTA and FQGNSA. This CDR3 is CASSLRAQTGGGQPQHF. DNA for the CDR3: TGTGCCAGCAGCTTAAGGGCGCAGACAGGGGGCGGTCAGCCCCAGCATTTT. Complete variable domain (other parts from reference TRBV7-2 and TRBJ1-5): GAGVSQSPSNKVTEKGKDVELRCDPISGHTALYWYRQSLGQGLEFLIYFQGNSAPDKSGLPSDRFSAERTGGSVSTLTIQRTQQEDSAVYLCASSLRAQTGGGQPQHFGDGTRLSIL.

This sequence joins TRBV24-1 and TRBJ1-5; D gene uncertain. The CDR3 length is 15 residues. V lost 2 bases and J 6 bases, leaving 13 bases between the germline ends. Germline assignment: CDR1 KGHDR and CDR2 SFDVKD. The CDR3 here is CATSDSGGLGQPQHF. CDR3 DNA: TGTGCCACCAGTGATTCAGGAGGGCTGGGTCAGCCCCAGCATTTT.

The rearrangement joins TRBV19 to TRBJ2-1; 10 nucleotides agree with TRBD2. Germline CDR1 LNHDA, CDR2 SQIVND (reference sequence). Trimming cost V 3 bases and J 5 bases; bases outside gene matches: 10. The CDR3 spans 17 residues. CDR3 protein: CASSMSFQRGGNNEQFF. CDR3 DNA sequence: TGTGCCAGTAGTATGAGTTTCCAGCGGGGGGGGAACAATGAGCAGTTCTTC.

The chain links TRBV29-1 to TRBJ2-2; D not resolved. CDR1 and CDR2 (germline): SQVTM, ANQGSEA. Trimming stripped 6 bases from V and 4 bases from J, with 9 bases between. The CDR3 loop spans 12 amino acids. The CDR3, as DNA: TGCAGCGTCCTACTTGTCACCGGGGAGCTGTTTTTT. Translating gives CSVLLVTGELFF.

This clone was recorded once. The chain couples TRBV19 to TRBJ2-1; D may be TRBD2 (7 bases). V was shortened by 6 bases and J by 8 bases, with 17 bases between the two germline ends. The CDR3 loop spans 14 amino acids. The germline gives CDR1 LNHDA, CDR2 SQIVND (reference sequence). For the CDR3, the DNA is TGTGCCAGTAGGGCTGGGGGGGGCAAAGATGAGCAGTTCTTC. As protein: CASRAGGGKDEQFF. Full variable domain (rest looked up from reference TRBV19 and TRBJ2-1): DGGITQSPKYLFRKEGQNVTLSCEQNLNHDAMYWYRQDPGQGLRLIYYSQIVNDFQKGDIAEGYSVSREKKESFPLTVTSAQKNPTAFYLCASRAGGGKDEQFFGPGTRLTVL.

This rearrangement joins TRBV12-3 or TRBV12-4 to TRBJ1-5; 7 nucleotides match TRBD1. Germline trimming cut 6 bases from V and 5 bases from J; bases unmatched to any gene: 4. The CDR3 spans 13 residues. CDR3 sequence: CASRGTAYQPQHF. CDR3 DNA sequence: TGTGCCAGCAGGGGGACAGCCTATCAGCCCCAGCATTTT.